The rows below give T cell receptor beta chains drawn from one sample of a study of Ad26.COV2.S vaccination and SARS-CoV-2 variants. Method: immunoSEQ multiplex PCR; TCRdb's copy keeps in-frame clones and lacks some. The repertoire includes hundreds of thousands of clones, 80% to 95% of them detected once, and less than 2% sits in the top ten. The source was peripheral blood, collected in a trial of Ad26.COV2.S vaccine versus placebo. Receptors originate from a person between 18 and 65 years old who received the Ad26.COV2.S COVID-19 vaccine or a placebo. Both conserved end residues are part of each CDR3.

v_gene,j_gene,CDR3aa
TRBV28,TRBJ1-2,CASQQGNYGYTF
TRBV7-2,TRBJ2-5,CASGRGRAETQYF
TRBV19,TRBJ2-5,CASSPGTSGNQETQYF
TRBV13,TRBJ2-7,CASSSTGTGWAYEQYF
TRBV28,TRBJ2-3,CASSLFPSGAPGTQYF
TRBV5-5,TRBJ1-2,CASSRDREYDGYTF
TRBV27,TRBJ1-5,CASSFGGNGNQPQHF
TRBV5-1,TRBJ2-3,CASSGLVGTDFTDTQYF
TRBV30,TRBJ1-4,CAWSGTTTNEKLFF
TRBV2,TRBJ2-3,CATEPDSLTDTQYF
TRBV7-4,TRBJ1-1,CASSLLRGGPEAFF
TRBV28,TRBJ2-7,CASSSPIWSFEQYF
TRBV14,TRBJ2-3,CASSQETGVGTQYF
TRBV7-2,TRBJ2-5,CASSLGTSGDAQYF
TRBV27,TRBJ2-1,CASSSGLAANNEQFF
TRBV4-3,TRBJ1-4,CASSQDRWEKLFF
TRBV4-1,TRBJ1-4,CASSQEGATNEKLFF
TRBV9,TRBJ1-2,CASSVDSGSYGYTF
TRBV2,TRBJ1-5,CASSHGRGRRGQPQHF
TRBV28,TRBJ1-6,CASSFLDRTNSPLHF
TRBV5-4,TRBJ2-3,CASSRRGQDTQYF
TRBV11-2,TRBJ1-3,CASSLTGGSGNTIYF
TRBV7-2,TRBJ2-6,CASSYPSGAGANVLTF
TRBV28,TRBJ2-7,CASSSGIQYEQYF
TRBV10-1,TRBJ2-5,CASSRGRNQETQYF
TRBV28,TRBJ1-6,CASSLASGAVNSPLHF
TRBV28,TRBJ2-3,CASSLPGTPDTQYF
TRBV19,TRBJ1-5,CASSIEGPPQPQHF
TRBV14,TRBJ2-3,CASSLLAGGRTDTQYF
TRBV7-9,TRBJ2-1,CASSFEMGVNEQFF
TRBV7-2,TRBJ2-7,CASSDVGLAGVEQYF
TRBV4-3,TRBJ2-7,CASSQGLGIRSSYEQYF
TRBV19,TRBJ2-5,CASSIGLDETQYF
TRBV6-4,TRBJ1-1,CASSDFMNTEAFF
TRBV10-3,TRBJ1-4,CAIRASNEKLFF
TRBV2,TRBJ1-2,CASSKDPFSGYTF
TRBV27,TRBJ1-5,CASRVLASSGNQPQHF
TRBV4-3,TRBJ2-3,CASSQNRGERTDTQYF
TRBV12-5,TRBJ2-1,CASGLGTSGGEEQFF
TRBV27,TRBJ1-2,CASSLGLGQGNYGYTF
TRBV11-2,TRBJ1-3,CATTNRGSSSGNTIYF
TRBV6-4,TRBJ2-4,CASSEASGGRKNIQYF
TRBV7-2,TRBJ2-1,CASSTGTSGRNEQFF
TRBV21-1,TRBJ2-7,CASSVFRQGYEQYF
TRBV6-2/TRBV6-3,TRBJ2-3,CASSPLAGGTHTQYF
TRBV4-3,TRBJ2-3,CASSQGNGAWTDTQYF
TRBV7-9,TRBJ2-1,CASSGYNEQFF
TRBV5-4,TRBJ2-1,CASSLSWGDNEQFF
TRBV10-1,TRBJ2-2,CASSAHWSGELFF
TRBV7-6,TRBJ1-1,CASSSQGQSEAFF
TRBV15,TRBJ2-3,CATSRSRFAGGLNTDTQYF
TRBV7-2,TRBJ1-1,CASSLGPRGRGNTEAFF
TRBV5-5,TRBJ2-7,CASSLGQGGDEQYF
TRBV7-9,TRBJ2-2,CASSSGPGTGNTGELFF
TRBV6-6,TRBJ1-1,CASSYRAEREAFF
TRBV2,TRBJ2-1,CASSRDRYNEQFF
TRBV9,TRBJ2-1,CASSVDGQHYNEQFF